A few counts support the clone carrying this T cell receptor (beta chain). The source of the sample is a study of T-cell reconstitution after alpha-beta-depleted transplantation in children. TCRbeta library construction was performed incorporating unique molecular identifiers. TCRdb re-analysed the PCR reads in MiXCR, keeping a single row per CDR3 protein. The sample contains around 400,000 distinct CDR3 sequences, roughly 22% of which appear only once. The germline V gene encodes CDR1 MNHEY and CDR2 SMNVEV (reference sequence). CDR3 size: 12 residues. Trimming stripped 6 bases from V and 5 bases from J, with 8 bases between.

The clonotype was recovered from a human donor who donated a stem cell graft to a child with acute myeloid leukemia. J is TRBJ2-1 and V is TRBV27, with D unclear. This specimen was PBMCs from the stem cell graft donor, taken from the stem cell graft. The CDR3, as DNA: TGTGCCAGCAGCGTCGGAGACAATGAGCAGTTCTTC. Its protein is CASSVGDNEQFF.